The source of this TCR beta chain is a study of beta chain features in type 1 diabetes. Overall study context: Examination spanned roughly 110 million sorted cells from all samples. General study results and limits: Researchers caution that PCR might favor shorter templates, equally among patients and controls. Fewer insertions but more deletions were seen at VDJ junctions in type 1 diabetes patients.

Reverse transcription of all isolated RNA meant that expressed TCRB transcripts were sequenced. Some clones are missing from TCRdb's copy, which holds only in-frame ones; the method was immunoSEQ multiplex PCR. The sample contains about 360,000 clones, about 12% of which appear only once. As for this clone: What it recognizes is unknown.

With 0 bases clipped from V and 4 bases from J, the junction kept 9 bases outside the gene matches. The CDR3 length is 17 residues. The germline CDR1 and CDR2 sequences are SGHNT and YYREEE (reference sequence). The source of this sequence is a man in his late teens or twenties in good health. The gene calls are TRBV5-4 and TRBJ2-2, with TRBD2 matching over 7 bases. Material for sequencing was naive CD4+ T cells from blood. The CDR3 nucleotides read TGTGCCAGCAGCTTGGGTGCGGGAGTACGTGTCACCGGGGAGCTGTTTTTT. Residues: CASSLGAGVRVTGELFF. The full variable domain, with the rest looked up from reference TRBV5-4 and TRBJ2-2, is ETGVTQSPTHLIKTRGQQVTLRCSSQSGHNTVSWYQQALGQGPQFIFQYYREEENGRGNFPPRFSGLQFPNYSSELNVNALELDDSALYLCASSLGAGVRVTGELFFGEGSRLTVL.